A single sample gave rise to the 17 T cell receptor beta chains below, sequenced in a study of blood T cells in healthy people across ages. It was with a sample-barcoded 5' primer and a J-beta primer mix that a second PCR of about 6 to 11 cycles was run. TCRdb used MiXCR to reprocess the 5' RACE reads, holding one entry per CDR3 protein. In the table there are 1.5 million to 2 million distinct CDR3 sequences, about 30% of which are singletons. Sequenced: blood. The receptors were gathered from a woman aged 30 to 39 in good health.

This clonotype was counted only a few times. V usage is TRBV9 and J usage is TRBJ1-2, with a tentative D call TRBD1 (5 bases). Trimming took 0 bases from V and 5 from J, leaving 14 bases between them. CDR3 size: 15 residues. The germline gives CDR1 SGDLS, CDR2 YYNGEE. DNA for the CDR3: TGTGCCAGCAGCGTAGAGGTCAGAGGGGAATATGGCTACACCTTC. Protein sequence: CASSVEVRGEYGYTF.

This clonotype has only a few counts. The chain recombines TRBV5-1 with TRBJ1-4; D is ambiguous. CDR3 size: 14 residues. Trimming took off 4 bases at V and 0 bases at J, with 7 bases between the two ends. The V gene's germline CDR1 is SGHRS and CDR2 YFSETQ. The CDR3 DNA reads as TGCGCCAGCAGCGGTATTGCAACTAATGAAAAACTGTTTTTT. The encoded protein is CASSGIATNEKLFF.

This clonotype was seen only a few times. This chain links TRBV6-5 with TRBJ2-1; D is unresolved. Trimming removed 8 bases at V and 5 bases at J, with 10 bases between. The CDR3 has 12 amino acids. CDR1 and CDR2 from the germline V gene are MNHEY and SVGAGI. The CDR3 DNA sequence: TGTGCCAGCCCACGGGCCAACAATGAGCAGTTCTTC. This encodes CASPRANNEQFF.

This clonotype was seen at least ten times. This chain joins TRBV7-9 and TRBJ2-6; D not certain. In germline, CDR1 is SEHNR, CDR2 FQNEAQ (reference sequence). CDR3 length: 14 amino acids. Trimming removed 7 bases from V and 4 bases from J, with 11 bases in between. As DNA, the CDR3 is TGTGCCAGCACCCCGGTCGGCGGGGCCAACGTCCTGACTTTC. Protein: CASTPVGGANVLTF. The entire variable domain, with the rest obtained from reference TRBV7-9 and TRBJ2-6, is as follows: DTGVSQNPRHKITKRGQNVTFRCDPISEHNRLYWYRQTLGQGPEFLTYFQNEAQLEKSRLLSDRFSAERPKGSFSTLEIQRTEQGDSAMYLCASTPVGGANVLTFGAGSRLTVL.

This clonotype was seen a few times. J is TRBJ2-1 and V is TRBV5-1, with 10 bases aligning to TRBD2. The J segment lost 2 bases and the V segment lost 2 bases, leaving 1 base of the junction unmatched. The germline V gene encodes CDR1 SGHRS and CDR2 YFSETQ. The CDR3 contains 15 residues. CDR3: CASSFGLAAYNEQFF. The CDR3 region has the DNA TGCGCCAGCAGCTTCGGACTAGCGGCCTACAATGAGCAGTTCTTC.

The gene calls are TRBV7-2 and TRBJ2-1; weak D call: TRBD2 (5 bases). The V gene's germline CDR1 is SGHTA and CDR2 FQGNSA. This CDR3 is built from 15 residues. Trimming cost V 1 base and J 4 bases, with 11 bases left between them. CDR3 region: CASSLVGLRYNEQFF. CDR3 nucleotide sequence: TGTGCCAGCAGCTTAGTCGGACTCAGGTACAATGAGCAGTTCTTC.

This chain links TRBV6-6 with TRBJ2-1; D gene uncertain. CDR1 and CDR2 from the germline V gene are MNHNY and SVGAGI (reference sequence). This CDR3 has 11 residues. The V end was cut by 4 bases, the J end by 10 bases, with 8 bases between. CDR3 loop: CASSCGAEQFF. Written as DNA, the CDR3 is TGTGCCAGCAGTTGCGGCGCGGAGCAGTTCTTC.

CDR3 loop: CASSELEGSEKLFF. Here the CDR3 DNA reads TGTGCCAGCAGCGAATTGGAGGGTTCTGAAAAACTGTTTTTT. The V and J genes are TRBV7-9 and TRBJ1-4; D gene ambiguous. Germline CDR1 is SEHNR and CDR2 is FQNEAQ (reference sequence). With 5 bases removed from V and 7 bases from J, the gap between germline ends came to 14 bases. This CDR3 contains 14 residues.

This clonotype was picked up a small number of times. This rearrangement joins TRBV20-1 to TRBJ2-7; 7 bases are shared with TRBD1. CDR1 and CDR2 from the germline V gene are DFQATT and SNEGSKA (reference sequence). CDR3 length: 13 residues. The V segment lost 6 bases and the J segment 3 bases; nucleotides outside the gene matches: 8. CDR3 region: CSATTGDDYEQYF. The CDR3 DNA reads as TGCAGTGCGACTACAGGGGACGACTACGAGCAGTACTTC.

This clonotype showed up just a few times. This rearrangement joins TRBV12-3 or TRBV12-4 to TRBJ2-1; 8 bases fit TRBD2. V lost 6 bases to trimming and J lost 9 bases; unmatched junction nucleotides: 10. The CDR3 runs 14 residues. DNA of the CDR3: TGTGCCAGCAGCCGAGCGGGAGTGGAAGGTGAGCAGTTCTTC. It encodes CASSRAGVEGEQFF.

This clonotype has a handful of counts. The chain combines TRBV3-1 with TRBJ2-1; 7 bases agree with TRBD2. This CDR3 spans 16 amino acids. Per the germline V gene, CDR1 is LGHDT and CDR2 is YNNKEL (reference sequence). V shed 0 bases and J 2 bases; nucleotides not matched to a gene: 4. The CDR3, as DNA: TGTGCCAGCAGCCAAGAAATAAGCGGGACCTACAATGAGCAGTTCTTC. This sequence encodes CASSQEISGTYNEQFF.

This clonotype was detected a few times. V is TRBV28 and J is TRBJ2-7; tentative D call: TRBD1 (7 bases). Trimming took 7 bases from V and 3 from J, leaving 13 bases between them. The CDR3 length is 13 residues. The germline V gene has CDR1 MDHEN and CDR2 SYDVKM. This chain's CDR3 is CASTQGGRYEQYF. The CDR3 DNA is TGTGCCAGCACCCAGGGGGGACGCTACGAGCAGTACTTC.

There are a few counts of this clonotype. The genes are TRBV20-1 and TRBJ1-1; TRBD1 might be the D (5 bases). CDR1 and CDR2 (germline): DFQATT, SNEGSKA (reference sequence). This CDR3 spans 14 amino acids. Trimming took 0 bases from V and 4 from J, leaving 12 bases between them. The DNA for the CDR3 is TGCAGTGCTAGAGACCCCGACAGCCTCACTGAAGCTTTCTTT. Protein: CSARDPDSLTEAFF.

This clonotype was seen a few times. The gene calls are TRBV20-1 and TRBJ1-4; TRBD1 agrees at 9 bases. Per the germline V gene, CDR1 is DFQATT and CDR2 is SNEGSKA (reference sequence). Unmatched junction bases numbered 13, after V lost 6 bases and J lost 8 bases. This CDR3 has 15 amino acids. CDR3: CSATNLGTGSEKLFF. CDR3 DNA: TGCAGTGCAACTAACCTCGGGACAGGGAGCGAAAAACTGTTTTTT.

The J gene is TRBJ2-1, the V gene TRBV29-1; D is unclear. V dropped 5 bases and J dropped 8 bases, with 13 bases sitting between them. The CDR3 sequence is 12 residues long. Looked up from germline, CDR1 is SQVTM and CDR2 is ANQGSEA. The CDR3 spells CSVRQNIYEQFF. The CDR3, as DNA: TGCAGCGTTCGCCAGAACATCTATGAGCAGTTCTTC.

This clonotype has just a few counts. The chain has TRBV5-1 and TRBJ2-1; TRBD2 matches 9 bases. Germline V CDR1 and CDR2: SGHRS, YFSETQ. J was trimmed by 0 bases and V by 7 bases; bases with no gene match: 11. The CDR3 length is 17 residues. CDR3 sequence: CASSKEYSGGSYNEQFF. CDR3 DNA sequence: TGCGCCAGCTCCAAAGAGTATAGCGGGGGCTCCTACAATGAGCAGTTCTTC.

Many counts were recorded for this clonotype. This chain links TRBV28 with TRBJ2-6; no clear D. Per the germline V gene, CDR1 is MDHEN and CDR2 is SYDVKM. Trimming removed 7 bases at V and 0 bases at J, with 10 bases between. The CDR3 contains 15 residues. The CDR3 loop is CASTRSTSGANVLTF. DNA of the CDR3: TGTGCCAGCACCCGAAGTACCTCTGGGGCCAACGTCCTGACTTTC.